This T cell receptor beta chain is drawn from a study of CD8+CD57+ T cells in acquired aplastic anemia. About the study: Sorted CD4+ and CD8+ cells yielded DNA averaging around 3.5 ug.

Notes on this clonotype: Its antigen is currently unknown.

The CDR3 extends over 14 amino acids. Germline V lookup: CDR1 SNHLY, CDR2 FYNNEI. V shed 2 bases and J shed 3 bases, with 11 bases lying between them. The sequenced patients had an expansion of CD8+CD57+ cells seen by flow cytometry. All participating patients were living with severe acquired aplastic anemia. Genomic DNA templated the TCR beta VDJ and CDR3 profiling. TCRdb independently ran MiXCR on the reads; one entry per CDR3 protein. The sample consists of more than 150,000 distinct CDR3 sequences, more than 45% of them appearing once. Study outcomes and limitations: Patients shared just under 30 CD8+ CDR3 sequences with controls.

The rearrangement joins TRBV2 to TRBJ2-7, with unresolved D. Sequencing input: sorted CD4+, CD8+, or CD8+CD57+ T cells (not recorded which) from PBMCs. The source of this sequence is a human donor with aplastic anemia. The CDR3 spells CASSESLGIYEQYF. The CDR3 DNA sequence: TGTGCCAGCAGTGAATCTCTGGGGATCTACGAGCAGTACTTC.